This TCR beta chain was recovered during a study of T cell responses to AZD1222 COVID-19 vaccine. Broader study findings: Nearly half of the spike-specific TCRs reportedly recognize variant regions that carry no mutations. The donor cohort was predominantly white British with a female majority, and clonal diversity may have been underestimated. The number of AZD1222 recipients seropositive at baseline was only 5 to 7. All repertoire sampling was performed exclusively after the peak T cell response.

This CDR3 region has 17 residues. V lost 2 bases and J lost 6, with 20 bases in between. Germline CDR1 reads LNHDA; CDR2 reads SQIVND (reference sequence). On this clone itself: Its matching antigen is unknown.

Generated by immunoSEQ multiplex PCR, the TCRdb table keeps only in-frame clones and is missing some. This sample yields about 130,000 clones, of which about nine tenths are seen a single time; roughly 20% belongs to the top ten. The rearrangement links TRBV19 to TRBJ1-5; maybe TRBD1 (6 bases). This clonotype originated in an adult in good health. Sequencing was performed on peripheral blood, taken on day 0 of MenACWY control vaccination. Here the CDR3 DNA reads TGTGCCAGTAGTATAAGAGAAGGGGGGGCCAGAAGTCAGCCCCAGCATTTT. This codes for CASSIREGGARSQPQHF.